This passage covers 28 T cell receptor beta chains from one sample sequenced in a study of prognosis after radiotherapy for stage I lung cancer. Amplification of TCR beta CDR3 from genomic DNA used two-round multiplex PCR. The authors ran first-round PCR with primers specific to each TRBV and TRBJ gene. Each CDR3 protein gets one entry after TCRdb re-called the multiplex PCR reads with MiXCR. This table holds some 19,000 distinct CDR3 sequences, over 45% found once. Here the sequenced sample was PBMCs, taken before or after stereotactic body radiation therapy (not recorded which). These receptor sequences come from a donor aged 50 or older with non-small cell lung cancer.

In its sample, this clonotype was seen many times. V and J are TRBV5-1 and TRBJ2-5; tentative D call: TRBD1 (6 bases). V lost 3 bases and J 2 bases, leaving 23 bases between the germline ends. The CDR3 length is 18 residues. Germline CDR1 and CDR2: SGHRS and YFSETQ. The CDR3 nucleotides read TGCGCCAGCAGCTGGGGACATCTGCCGGGGCGGATTCAAGAGACCCAGTACTTC. This encodes CASSWGHLPGRIQETQYF.

To note about this clonotype: The junction departs from germline at one end; a sequencing error may be responsible. The chain combines TRBV7-9 with TRBJ2-7, with TRBD1 matching 11 bases. CDR1 is SEHNR, CDR2 FQNEAQ, per germline (reference sequence). The CDR3 loop spans 18 amino acids. The CDR3 reads CASSLEGAGQGAGYDQYF. CDR3 DNA sequence: TGTGCCAGCAGCTTAGAGGGGGCTGGACAGGGGGCCGGCTACGATCAGTACTTC.

As for this clonotype: One base separates it from a far larger clone, so it is likely a read error. V and J are TRBV6-1 and TRBJ2-1; D is perhaps TRBD2 (6 bases). CDR1 and CDR2 (germline): MNHNS, SASEGT. This CDR3 has 17 residues. Deletions cut 5 bases from V and 7 bases from J, with 24 bases between. The CDR3 is CASSLFALNGSRNEQFF. The CDR3 nucleotides read TGTGCCAGCAGTTTGTTTGCCCTTAACGGGAGTAGGAATGAGCAGTTCTTC.

This clonotype was seen at least ten times. The J gene is TRBJ2-2, the V gene TRBV3-1; the match to TRBD2 covers 14 bases. Germline values: CDR1 LGHDT, CDR2 YNNKEL (reference sequence). After removal of 7 bases from V and 7 bases from J, the junction contained 11 bases not matched to a gene. The CDR3 spans 17 residues. CDR3 residues: CASTSGTSGRISGELFF. CDR3 sequence (DNA): TGTGCCAGCACCTCCGGGACTAGCGGGAGAATAAGCGGGGAGCTGTTTTTT. Full variable domain (outside the CDR3, taken from reference TRBV3-1 and TRBJ2-2): DTAVSQTPKYLVTQMGNDKSIKCEQNLGHDTMYWYKQDSKKFLKIMFSYNNKELIINETVPNRFSPKSPDKAHLNLHINSLELGDSAVYFCASTSGTSGRISGELFFGEGSRLTVL.

In its sample, this clonotype is medium-sized. The chain joins TRBV28 to TRBJ2-7; D remains ambiguous. V dropped 6 bases and J dropped 1 base, with 7 bases sitting between them. Germline V gene lookup returns CDR1 MDHEN and CDR2 SYDVKM. The length of the CDR3 is 12 residues. CDR3 sequence: CASSPLSYEQYF. The CDR3 DNA reads as TGTGCCAGCAGCCCCCTATCCTACGAGCAGTACTTC. Supplemented by reference TRBV28 and TRBJ2-7, the full variable domain reads DVKVTQSSRYLVKRTGEKVFLECVQDMDHENMFWYRQDPGLGLRLIYFSYDVKMKEKGDIPEGYSVSREKKERFSLILESASTNQTSMYLCASSPLSYEQYFGPGTRLTVT.

The rearrangement links TRBV3-1 to TRBJ2-7; the D gene is possibly TRBD1 (6 bases). Trimming cost V 4 bases and J 6 bases, with 16 bases left between them. Per germline, CDR1 LGHDT and CDR2 YNNKEL (reference sequence). There are 14 residues in the CDR3. The CDR3 loop reads CASSPSDRFLEQYF. CDR3 nucleotides: TGTGCCAGCAGCCCCTCTGACAGGTTCCTCGAGCAGTACTTC.

For this clonotype: A far larger clone is off by one base, so a read error is likely. CDR3 protein: CASSEGSDLHYEQFF. In nucleotides, the CDR3 is TGTGCCAGCAGTGAGGGGTCAGACCTTCACTACGAGCAGTTCTTC. The chain is built from TRBV2 and TRBJ2-1; D is uncertain. V lost 3 bases and J 10 bases, leaving 19 bases between the germline ends. CDR1 and CDR2 (germline): SNHLY, FYNNEI. CDR3 length equals 15 residues.

The chain has TRBV28 and TRBJ2-5; D perhaps matches TRBD1 (5 bases). The ends were cut back, 5 bases at V and 1 base at J, with 11 bases in the middle. Looked up from germline, CDR1 is MDHEN and CDR2 is SYDVKM. The CDR3 covers 14 residues. CDR3 DNA sequence: TGTGCCAGCAGTCCCCCGACAGTCCAAGAGACCCAGTACTTC. It codes for CASSPPTVQETQYF.

V gene TRBV6-5 combines with J gene TRBJ2-7; 7 bases match TRBD1. Germline CDR1 reads MNHEY; CDR2 reads SVGAGI. The CDR3 totals 15 residues. Trimming at V came to 0 bases and at J to 2 bases, leaving 4 bases not matched to a gene. The CDR3 DNA follows: TGTGCCAGCAGTTACTCGACAGGGTCGCCCTACGAGCAGTACTTC. As protein: CASSYSTGSPYEQYF.

The chain joins TRBV12-3 or TRBV12-4 to TRBJ2-1, with D perhaps matching TRBD1 or TRBD2 (7 bases each). Trimming removed 8 bases at V and 1 base at J, with 12 bases between. The CDR3 runs to 14 residues. The CDR3 sequence: CASGQGGSYNEQFF. As DNA, the CDR3 is TGTGCCAGCGGGCAGGGGGGGTCCTACAATGAGCAGTTCTTC.

As regards this clonotype: At one boundary the junction diverges from the germline segment, which might be a read error. The rearrangement links TRBV10-2 to TRBJ2-1, with no clear D. This CDR3 has 13 residues. Germline lookup yields CDR1 WSHSY and CDR2 SAAADI. The CDR3 bases are TGCGCCAGCAGGCCGGTCGATTGGGATGAGCAGCTCTTC. Translated, it gives CASRPVDWDEQLF.

Ten or more counts support this clonotype. The chain combines TRBV6-2 or TRBV6-3 with TRBJ2-3; D is unresolved. Trimming cost V 6 bases and J 5 bases, with 9 bases left between them. The germline V gene encodes CDR1 MNHEY and CDR2 SVGEGT. This CDR3 comprises 12 residues. The CDR3 protein is CASSRRVDTQYF. The CDR3 DNA is TGTGCCAGCAGCCGGCGAGTAGATACGCAGTATTTT.

This rearrangement joins TRBV12-3 or TRBV12-4 to TRBJ1-5, with D perhaps TRBD1 (5 bases). V lost 4 bases and J 1 base, leaving 8 bases between the germline ends. The CDR3 totals 14 residues. CDR3 protein: CASSSQGSNQPQHF. DNA of the CDR3: TGTGCCAGCAGTTCTCAGGGAAGCAATCAGCCCCAGCATTTT.

The chain carries TRBV7-2 and TRBJ1-5; D call uncertain. The V gene lost 2 bases and the J gene lost 9 bases, with 8 bases spanning the gap. The CDR3 runs 12 residues. Germline lookup yields CDR1 SGHTA and CDR2 FQGNSA. The CDR3 protein is CASSLMEGPQHF. The CDR3 DNA reads as TGTGCCAGCAGCTTAATGGAGGGGCCCCAGCATTTT.

This clonotype was seen ten or more times. The gene calls are TRBV7-8 and TRBJ1-3; D is perhaps TRBD1 (6 bases). Germline loops: CDR1 SGHVS, CDR2 FQNEAQ. The CDR3 is 15 amino acids. V gave up 1 base and J gave up 3 bases, with 10 bases separating them. The DNA for the CDR3 is TGTGCCAGCAGCTTAGGCAGGGGTGATGGAAACACCATATATTTT. It yields the protein CASSLGRGDGNTIYF.

Of note for this clonotype: This sequence is one base from a far larger clone and is likely a read error. V gene TRBV6-4 combines with J gene TRBJ1-1; the D is unclear. Germline V lookup: CDR1 MRHNA, CDR2 SNTAGT. This CDR3 has 14 amino acids. CDR3 region: CASRREGRYTEDFF. In DNA, the CDR3 is TGTGCCAGCAGGCGGGAGGGAAGGTATACTGAAGATTTCTTT.

The rearrangement links TRBV7-2 to TRBJ2-1; no firm D call. Germline V gene sequence: CDR1 SGHTA, CDR2 FQGNSA. The CDR3 length is 16 residues. The V end was cut by 5 bases, the J end by 5 bases, with 19 bases between. The CDR3 region has the DNA TGTGCCAGCAGCCACAGATCGGTAGGGCAGGACAATGAGCAGTTCTTC. Its translation: CASSHRSVGQDNEQFF. The variable domain in full, completed from reference TRBV7-2 and TRBJ2-1, reads GAGVSQSPSNKVTEKGKDVELRCDPISGHTALYWYRQSLGQGLEFLIYFQGNSAPDKSGLPSDRFSAERTGGSVSTLTIQRTQQEDSAVYLCASSHRSVGQDNEQFFGPGTRLTVL.

Concerning this clonotype itself: A read error may be the cause here, since a much bigger clone is one base away. The rearrangement uses TRBV5-6 and TRBJ1-2; no reliable D call. The V gene's germline CDR1 is SGHDT and CDR2 YYEEEE. The CDR3 has 12 residues. CDR3 nucleotides: TGTGCCAGCAGCCCGGGTGACTATGTCTACACCTTC. Residues: CASSPGDYVYTF. The whole variable domain, remainder taken from reference TRBV5-6 and TRBJ1-2, is DAGVTQSPTHLIKTRGQQVTLRCSPKSGHDTVSWYQQALGQGPQFIFQYYEEEERQRGNFPDRFSGHQFPNYSSELNVNALLLGDSALYLCASSPGDYVYTFGSGTRLTVV.

This chain connects TRBV12-3 or TRBV12-4 to TRBJ1-5; 7 bases are shared with TRBD1. The trim removed 6 bases at V and 3 bases at J, leaving 2 bases unmatched. This CDR3 comprises 13 residues. In DNA, the CDR3 is TGTGCCAGCAGCAGGGGGTTCAATCAGCCCCAGCATTTT. As protein: CASSRGFNQPQHF.

This clonotype was picked up many times. The chain joins TRBV12-5 to TRBJ2-7; 7 bases map to TRBD1. With V trimmed by 0 bases and J by 0 bases, 5 bases remained unmatched. The CDR3 is 16 amino acids. Germline V gives CDR1 LGHNT, CDR2 FRNRAP. The CDR3 nucleotides read TGTGCTAGTGGTTTGGTAATCGGGACAGACTCCTACGAGCAGTACTTC. Protein: CASGLVIGTDSYEQYF.

This clonotype was detected many times. The J gene is TRBJ2-3, the V gene TRBV19, with 7 bases aligning to TRBD2. The CDR3 is 15 amino acids. The trim removed 6 bases at V and 0 bases at J, leaving 6 bases unmatched. The germline gives CDR1 LNHDA, CDR2 SQIVND (reference sequence). The CDR3 coding sequence is TGTGCCAGTAGCTGGGGGGGTCAAAGCACAGATACGCAGTATTTT. Its protein product is CASSWGGQSTDTQYF.

About this clonotype itself: A far larger clone is off by one base, so a read error is likely. In nucleotides, the CDR3 is TGTGCCAGTAAGAGCGGGTGCTCCTACAATGAGCAGTTCTTC. Translation: CASKSGCSYNEQFF. The rearrangement uses TRBV19 and TRBJ2-7; TRBD2 is a possible D gene (6 bases). With the DNA end fitting TRBJ2-1 better, the J assignment may be wrong. CDR1 and CDR2 from the germline V gene are LNHDA and SQIVND (reference sequence). This CDR3 comprises 14 residues.

The chain links TRBV7-2 to TRBJ2-5; TRBD2 matches 13 bases. Germline assignment: CDR1 SGHTA and CDR2 FQGNSA. V gave up 1 base and J gave up 1 base; unmatched junction bases: 0. The CDR3 is 16 amino acids. The chain's CDR3 is CASSLGLAGGQETQYF. The CDR3 DNA reads TGTGCCAGCAGCTTAGGACTAGCGGGGGGCCAAGAGACCCAGTACTTC.

As concerns this clonotype: This likely stems from a read error, as it lies one base from a far larger clone. This chain uses TRBV2 with TRBJ1-6; no clear D gene. The V end was cut by 7 bases, the J end by 4 bases, with 14 bases between. In germline, CDR1 is SNHLY, CDR2 FYNNEI. CDR3 length equals 15 residues. The CDR3 bases are TGTGCCAGCATCCAGGTGGCAGCTTATAATTCACCCCTCCACTTT. It yields the protein CASIQVAAYNSPLHF.

This clonotype has at least ten counts. This rearrangement joins TRBV7-3 to TRBJ2-3; the match to TRBD2 covers 14 bases. CDR1 is SGHTA, CDR2 FQGTGA, per germline. The CDR3 is made up of 16 amino acids. Trimming at V came to 5 bases and at J to 4 bases, leaving 5 bases not matched to a gene. The CDR3 bases are TGTGCCAGCAGCCTAGGGACTAGCGGGAGCTCAGATACGCAGTATTTT. It codes for CASSLGTSGSSDTQYF. The variable domain in full, with the rest retrieved from reference TRBV7-3 and TRBJ2-3, is GAGVSQTPSNKVTEKGKYVELRCDPISGHTALYWYRQSLGQGPEFLIYFQGTGAADDSGLPNDRFFAVRPEGSVSTLKIQRTERGDSAVYLCASSLGTSGSSDTQYFGPGTRLTVL.

This chain joins TRBV7-3 and TRBJ2-2, with a possible D match to TRBD1 (6 bases). In germline, CDR1 is SGHTA, CDR2 FQGTGA. The length of the CDR3 is 17 residues. Trimming cost V 4 bases and J 2 bases, with 17 bases left between them. In nucleotides, the CDR3 is TGTGCCAGCAGCTCTAGGGGACAAGGGGGAAACACCGGGGAGCTGTTTTTT. Amino acid sequence: CASSSRGQGGNTGELFF.

This clonotype was seen a few times. Being one base from a much bigger clone, this may be a read error. The V and J genes are TRBV20-1 and TRBJ2-7, with D uncertain. The CDR3 length is 13 residues. Germline CDR1 is DFQATT and CDR2 is SNEGSKA (reference sequence). The V and J ends lost 5 bases and 9 bases respectively, with 20 bases between them. As DNA, the CDR3 is TGCAGTGCTCAAGCTAGTACGCCACGAGGGCAGTACTTC. This translates into CSAQASTPRGQYF.

The V call is TRBV11-3, the J call TRBJ2-2; D remains ambiguous. The germline V gene has CDR1 SGHNT and CDR2 YENEEA. Trimming removed 6 bases from V and 4 bases from J, with 6 bases in between. CDR3 size: 12 residues. CDR3 sequence: CASRQPTGELFF. The CDR3 DNA reads TGTGCCAGCAGACAGCCCACCGGGGAGCTGTTTTTT.